A selection of T cell receptor beta chains follows, all from one sample in a study of OX40 agonist ivuxolimab in advanced cancers. Sequencing was performed with immunoSEQ multiplex PCR; in TCRdb, only in-frame clones are kept and a portion is missing. This sample carries over 45,000 clones, more than 75% of them seen once, and the ten largest clones take around 4.5%. The source material was CD4+ or CD8+ T cells sorted from blood, sampled in a trial of the OX40 agonist ivuxolimab. Receptors originate from an adult with an advanced solid tumor such as melanoma, head and neck, liver or kidney cancer. CDR3s include the opening cysteine and the closing phenylalanine or tryptophan. D genes are given only for firm matches. Part of the rows lack a size; the others show once, few, many or a class for expanded clones.

V: TRBV30
D: NA
size: NA
J: TRBJ1-4
DNA: TGTGCCGCGGGAGAGGGGCGGGAAAAACTGTTTTTT
CDR3: CAAGEGREKLFF

V: TRBV7-2
D: TRBD2
size: NA
J: TRBJ2-1
DNA: TGTGCCAGCAGCTTCGGACTAGCGGGGGGGGTCGATGAGCAGTTCTTC
CDR3: CASSFGLAGGVDEQFF

V: TRBV11-2
D: NA
size: NA
J: TRBJ2-1
DNA: TGTGCCAGCAGCTGGACACGGGCGTTGGGGAATGAGCAGTTCTTC
CDR3: CASSWTRALGNEQFF

V: TRBV4-1
D: TRBD1
size: NA
J: TRBJ1-1
DNA: TGCGCCAGCAGCCAAGGGCAGGGGGGCACTGAAGCTTTCTTT
CDR3: CASSQGQGGTEAFF

V: TRBV5-1
D: TRBD1
size: NA
J: TRBJ2-3
DNA: TGCGCCAGCAGCTTCGGACAGGGCAAAGATACGCAGTATTTT
CDR3: CASSFGQGKDTQYF

V: TRBV5-1
D: TRBD1
size: once
J: TRBJ2-1
DNA: TGCGCCAGCAGCTTGGAGACAGGGTCATCGAGCTCCTACAATGAGCAGTTCTTC
CDR3: CASSLETGSSSSYNEQFF

V: TRBV5-5
D: NA
size: NA
J: TRBJ1-4
DNA: TGTGCCAGCAGCGCAGCGGGCGGGGCACATGAAAAACTGTTTTTT
CDR3: CASSAAGGAHEKLFF

V: TRBV4-1
D: NA
size: few
J: TRBJ2-7
DNA: TGCGCCAGCAGCCAAGGGGGCCTCGGGGGCCCTAGCTCCTACGAGCAGTACTTC
CDR3: CASSQGGLGGPSSYEQYF

V: TRBV5-6
D: TRBD1
size: NA
J: TRBJ2-1
DNA: TGTGCCAGCAGCCCTAGGGGGCCTAGAGGCTACAATGAGCAGTTCTTC
CDR3: CASSPRGPRGYNEQFF

V: TRBV6-5
D: NA
size: NA
J: TRBJ1-2
DNA: TGTGCCAGCAGCCTCGGACCGGCCGGCTATGGCTACACCTTC
CDR3: CASSLGPAGYGYTF

V: TRBV5-1
D: NA
size: NA
J: TRBJ1-5
DNA: TGTGCCAGCAGCTTGGCTGGGGACGGGAATCAGCCCCAGCATTTT
CDR3: CASSLAGDGNQPQHF

V: TRBV18
D: TRBD2
size: once
J: TRBJ2-1
DNA: TGTGCCAGCTCACCATCTACCGGGACTAGCGGAGCCAATGAGCAGTTCTTC
CDR3: CASSPSTGTSGANEQFF

V: TRBV27
D: NA
size: NA
J: TRBJ1-1
DNA: TGTGCCAGCAGCTGGGGGGGGAACACTGAAGCTTTCTTT
CDR3: CASSWGGNTEAFF

V: TRBV19
D: NA
size: NA
J: TRBJ2-7
DNA: TGTGCCAGTAGTTTGGGACAGCGGGCGTACGAGCAGTACTTC
CDR3: CASSLGQRAYEQYF

V: TRBV7-6
D: NA
size: few
J: TRBJ2-5
DNA: TGTGCCATTTTCCGTGACGGGACCCAGTACTTC
CDR3: CAIFRDGTQYF

V: TRBV28
D: TRBD1
size: NA
J: TRBJ2-7
DNA: TGTGCCAGCAGTGACCGGGACAGGGTCTCCTACGAGCAGTACTTC
CDR3: CASSDRDRVSYEQYF

V: TRBV19
D: NA
size: NA
J: TRBJ2-1
DNA: TGTGCCAGTAGTCCCGACATTGACCCCGTCGGGGTGGCGGGACGCAATGAGCAGTTCTTC
CDR3: CASSPDIDPVGVAGRNEQFF

V: TRBV19
D: NA
size: NA
J: TRBJ2-2
DNA: TGTGCCAGTAGTAGATGGTCCGCGAACACCGGGGAGCTGTTTTTT
CDR3: CASSRWSANTGELFF

V: TRBV7-3
D: TRBD1
size: NA
J: TRBJ2-5
DNA: TGTGCCAGCAGCTTAAAAGGGGACAGGGAGACCCAGTACTTC
CDR3: CASSLKGDRETQYF

V: TRBV6-5
D: NA
size: NA
J: TRBJ1-5
DNA: TGTGCCAGCAGTTACTCGAGAAATCAGCCCCAGCATTTT
CDR3: CASSYSRNQPQHF

V: TRBV4-3
D: TRBD2
size: medium-sized
J: TRBJ2-3
DNA: TGCGCCAGCAGCCAAGGCATAGCGGGGGACGCAGATACGCAGTATTTT
CDR3: CASSQGIAGDADTQYF

V: TRBV10-1
D: NA
size: NA
J: TRBJ2-2
DNA: TGCGCCAGCAGTGCAGTGTCTGTCGGGGAGCTGTTTTTT
CDR3: CASSAVSVGELFF